This TCR beta chain originates from a study of T cell clonotyping in hematopoietic cell transplantation. Points from the study as a whole: Graft donor and pretransplant recipient Inverse Simpson Index values predicted broader posttransplant TCR diversity. After transplant, recipient diversity fell while pathologically expanded clonotypes grew through day 180. Without cell sorting, CD4 versus CD8 contributions remain unresolved.

Samples: about 28 days before transplant, then days 30, 100 and 180 after. The germline gives CDR1 MRHNA, CDR2 SNTAGT. There are 14 residues in the CDR3. V gave up 3 bases and J gave up 4 bases, with 10 bases separating them. About this clone: Its antigen is unknown.

The data were produced by immunoSEQ multiplex PCR, yet TCRdb's version contains in-frame clones alone and is incomplete. The sample shows more than 7,000 clones, about nine tenths of them seen only once. This specimen was PBMCs, taken 100 days after allogeneic stem cell transplant. The chain is built from TRBV6-4 and TRBJ2-1; D perhaps matches TRBD1 (6 bases). This TCR derives from a male patient in his late teens or twenties who had an allogeneic stem cell transplant from a related donor, so the T cells may come from the graft donor. Some clones in this sample may be carry-over from other donors' samples. The CDR3 DNA reads TGTGCCAGCAGTGAGGGGACAAGTTACAATGAGCAGTTCTTC. Its translation: CASSEGTSYNEQFF.